This TCR beta chain was retrieved from a study of cytomegalovirus exposure and HLA in healthy donors. Primers included in the PCR were 60 Vbeta and 13 Jbeta primers. Assay used: immunoSEQ multiplex PCR; TCRdb lists only in-frame clones, some missing. Altogether roughly 150,000 clones are present, just over 75% being singletons, with the ten largest covering roughly 1%. In regard to this clone: The antigen is unknown.

Germline-derived CDR1 and CDR2 are MNHEY and SMNVEV (reference sequence). J gave up 0 bases and V 5 bases, and 11 bases lay outside the gene matches. CDR3 length: 17 residues. Whole-study findings and limits: In an earlier analysis, in 587 donors, most V segments appeared productive either ~87% or ~30% of the time. High sensitivity and specificity were reportedly achieved when the classifier diagnosed cytomegalovirus status.

The chain combines TRBV27 with TRBJ1-1; 8 positions match TRBD1. The receptor comes from a woman aged 40 to 49 in good health and CMV-seronegative. Sequencing was performed on PBMCs. In DNA form, the CDR3 reads TGTGCCAGCAGTAATTACTGGACAGGGCCCATGAACACTGAAGCTTTCTTT. It encodes CASSNYWTGPMNTEAFF.